This T cell receptor (beta chain) was documented in a study of blood T cells in healthy people across ages. The CDR3 loop spans 15 amino acids. In germline, CDR1 is MNHEY, CDR2 SMNVEV (reference sequence). V lost 5 bases, J lost 0 bases, and 11 bases lay in between. Study-level points and caveats: Researchers said unsorted PBMCs prevented a conclusive naive versus antigen-experienced comparison.

Concerning this clonotype itself: Antigen: not known.

Combining a sample-barcoded 5' primer with a J-beta primer mix, a second PCR ran for 7 to 11 cycles. TCRdb used MiXCR to reprocess the 5' RACE reads, holding one entry per CDR3 protein. This sample has over 1,200,000 distinct CDR3 sequences; approximately 59% occur once, and the top ten carry roughly 7%. Per individual sample, total RNA of at least 5.5 micrograms was extracted. This sequence was found in a man between 18 and 29 years old in good health. What was sequenced was blood. This sequence joins TRBV27 and TRBJ1-5; D call uncertain. The CDR3 DNA is TGTGCCAGCAGTCCAAAGGGATATAGCAATCAGCCCCAGCATTTT. Translating gives CASSPKGYSNQPQHF.